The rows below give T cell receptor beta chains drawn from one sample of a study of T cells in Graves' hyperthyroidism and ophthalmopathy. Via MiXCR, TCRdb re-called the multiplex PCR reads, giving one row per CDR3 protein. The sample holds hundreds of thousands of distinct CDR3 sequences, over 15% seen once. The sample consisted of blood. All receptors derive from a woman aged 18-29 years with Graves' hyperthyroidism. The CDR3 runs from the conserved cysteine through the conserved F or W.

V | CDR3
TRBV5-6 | CASSLAVSEQYF
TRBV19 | CASTLAGVGTGELFF
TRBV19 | CASSIGGLNEQYF
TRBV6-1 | CASILTGTAEGYTF
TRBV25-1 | CASSVGGNEQYF
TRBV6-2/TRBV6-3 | CASRSHGRNEQFF
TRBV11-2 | CASSIDRVLFF
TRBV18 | CASSPGGFPNEKLFF
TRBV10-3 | CASGQGPTNYGYTF
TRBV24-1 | CATSDGAGDTQYF
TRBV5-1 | CASSLGDRGRTRGTEAFF
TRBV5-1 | CASSSNSGRGYNEQFF
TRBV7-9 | CASSWGPAAEETQYF
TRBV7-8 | CASSHMQTQYF
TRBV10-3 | CAIQGRASGNTIYF
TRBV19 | CASSIEAATEAFF
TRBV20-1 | CSAIGGSNQPQHF
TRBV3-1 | CASSPRDREETQYF
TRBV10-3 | CAIARDGTYEQYF
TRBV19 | CASSIFGRTNEKLFF
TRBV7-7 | CASSIGIRGDLGETQYF
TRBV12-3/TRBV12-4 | CASSFETQETQYF
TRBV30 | CAWSGGFNYGYTF
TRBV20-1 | CSAPDRATTNEKLFF
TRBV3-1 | CASSQDSGIGNQPQHF
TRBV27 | CASSFEVTGVSPLHF
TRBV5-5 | CASSPASLF
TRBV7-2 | CASSFSGSQETQYF
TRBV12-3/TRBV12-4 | CASSPTGMGYGYTF
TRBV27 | CASSVDSGRALYEQYF
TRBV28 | CASRGLAGASWTQYF
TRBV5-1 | CASSPDYPYNEQFF
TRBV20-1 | CSARVPGNTEAFF
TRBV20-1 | CSARDLREAADTQYF
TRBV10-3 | CAISGTGDNEQYF
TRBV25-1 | CASSVPLRDSLGATDTQYF
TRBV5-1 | CASSSRDNSYEQYF
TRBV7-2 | CASSLLSGRAANEQFF
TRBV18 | CASSPPLETSVADTQYF
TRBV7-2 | CASSFRPEAEAFF
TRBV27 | CASSLEGINNEQFF
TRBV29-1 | CSVRDSLYEQYF
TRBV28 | CASRLSGSGETQYF
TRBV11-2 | CASTLAGGRSEQYF
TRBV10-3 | CAISGDRGNGQFF
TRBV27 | CASIAGDYGYTF